The clone carrying this T cell receptor (beta chain) appeared a few times. Its antigen is unidentified. The V end lost 2 bases, the J end lost 5 bases, and 15 bases lay between the germline ends. CDR3 length: 16 amino acids. Germline lookup yields CDR1 MNHEY and CDR2 SVGAGI. The entry originates in a study of cytomegalovirus exposure and HLA in healthy donors. Study observations and caveats: In a later analysis, an Asian-associated ancestry cluster reportedly showed fewer N-insertions than the roughly 690-donor mean. Most TCR sequences were rare, but some public TCRs occurred in many donors. In the analysis, some V segments, TRBV6-2 and TRBV6-3 included, were excluded as indistinguishable.

The study ran its PCR with 60 Vbeta and 13 Jbeta primers. The protocol was immunoSEQ multiplex PCR, while the TCRdb copy is restricted to in-frame clones and leaves out a portion. The data contain 120,000 to 150,000 clones, roughly 70% of them seen just once; the ten biggest clones take up about 1.8%. This chain joins TRBV6-5 and TRBJ1-4; D gene uncertain. The receptor comes from a woman aged 40 to 50 in good health and CMV-seronegative. The sequenced sample was PBMCs. CDR3: CASSYQLGAGNEKLFF. Written as DNA, the CDR3 is TGTGCCAGCAGTTACCAATTGGGCGCTGGGAATGAAAAACTGTTTTTT.